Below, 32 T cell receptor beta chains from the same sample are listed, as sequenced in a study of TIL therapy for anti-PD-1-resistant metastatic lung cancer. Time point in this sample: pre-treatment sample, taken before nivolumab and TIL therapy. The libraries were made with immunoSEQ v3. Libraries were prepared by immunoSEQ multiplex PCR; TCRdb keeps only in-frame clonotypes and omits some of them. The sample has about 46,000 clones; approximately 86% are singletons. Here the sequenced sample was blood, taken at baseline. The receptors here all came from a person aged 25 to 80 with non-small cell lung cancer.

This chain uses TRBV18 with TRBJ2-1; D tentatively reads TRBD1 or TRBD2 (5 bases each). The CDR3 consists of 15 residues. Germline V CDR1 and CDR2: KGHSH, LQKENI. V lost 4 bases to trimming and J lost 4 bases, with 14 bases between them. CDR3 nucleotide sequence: TGTGCCAGCTCACTCGGGGCCGACCGATACAATGAGCAGTTCTTC. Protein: CASSLGADRYNEQFF.

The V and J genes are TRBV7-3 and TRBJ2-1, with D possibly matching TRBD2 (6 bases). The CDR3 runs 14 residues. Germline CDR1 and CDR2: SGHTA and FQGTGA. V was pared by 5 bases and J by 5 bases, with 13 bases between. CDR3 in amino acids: CASSPGGNNNEQFF. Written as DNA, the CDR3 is TGTGCCAGCAGCCCGGGCGGGAACAACAATGAGCAGTTCTTC.

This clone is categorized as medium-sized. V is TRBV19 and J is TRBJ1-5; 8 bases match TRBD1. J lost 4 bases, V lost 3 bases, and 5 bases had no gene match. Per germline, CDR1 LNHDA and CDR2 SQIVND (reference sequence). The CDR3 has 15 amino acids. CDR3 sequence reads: CASSIQTGANQPQHF. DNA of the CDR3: TGTGCCAGTAGTATTCAGACAGGGGCAAATCAGCCCCAGCATTTT.

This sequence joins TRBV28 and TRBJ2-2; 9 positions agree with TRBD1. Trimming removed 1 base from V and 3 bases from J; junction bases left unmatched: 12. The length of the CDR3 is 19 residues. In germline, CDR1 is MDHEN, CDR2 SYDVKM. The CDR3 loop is CASSLSILPDRGDTGELFF. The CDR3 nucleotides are TGTGCCAGCAGTTTATCTATCCTCCCGGACAGGGGCGACACCGGGGAGCTGTTTTTT.

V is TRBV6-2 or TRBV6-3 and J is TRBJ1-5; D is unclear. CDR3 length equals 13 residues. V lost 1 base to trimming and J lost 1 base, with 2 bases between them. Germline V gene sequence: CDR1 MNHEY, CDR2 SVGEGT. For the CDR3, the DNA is TGTGCCAGCAGTTACTACAGCAATCAGCCCCAGCATTTT. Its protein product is CASSYYSNQPQHF.

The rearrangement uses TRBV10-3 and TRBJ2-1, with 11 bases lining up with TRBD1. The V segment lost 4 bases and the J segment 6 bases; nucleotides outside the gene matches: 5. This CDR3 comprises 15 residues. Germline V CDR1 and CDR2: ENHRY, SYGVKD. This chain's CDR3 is CAISAGTGGINEQFF. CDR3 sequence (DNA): TGTGCCATCAGTGCCGGGACAGGGGGGATCAATGAGCAGTTCTTC.

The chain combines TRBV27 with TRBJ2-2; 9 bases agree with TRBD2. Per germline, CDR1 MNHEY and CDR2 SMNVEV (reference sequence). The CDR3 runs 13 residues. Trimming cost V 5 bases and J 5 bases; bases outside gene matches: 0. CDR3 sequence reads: CASSTSGTGELFF. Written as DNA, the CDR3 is TGTGCCAGCAGTACTAGCGGGACCGGGGAGCTGTTTTTT.

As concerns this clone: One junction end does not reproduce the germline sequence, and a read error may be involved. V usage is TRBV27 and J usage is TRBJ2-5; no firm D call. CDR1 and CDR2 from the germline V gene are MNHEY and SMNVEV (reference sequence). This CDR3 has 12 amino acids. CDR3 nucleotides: TGTGCCAGCGGTTTGTGGGCAGAGACCCAGTACTTC. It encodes CASGLWAETQYF.

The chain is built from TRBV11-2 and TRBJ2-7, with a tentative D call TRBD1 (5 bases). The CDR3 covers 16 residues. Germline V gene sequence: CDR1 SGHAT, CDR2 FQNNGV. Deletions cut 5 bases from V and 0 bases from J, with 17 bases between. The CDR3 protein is CASSPLGRISSYEQYF. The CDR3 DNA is TGTGCCAGCAGCCCATTGGGGCGTATAAGCTCCTACGAGCAGTACTTC.

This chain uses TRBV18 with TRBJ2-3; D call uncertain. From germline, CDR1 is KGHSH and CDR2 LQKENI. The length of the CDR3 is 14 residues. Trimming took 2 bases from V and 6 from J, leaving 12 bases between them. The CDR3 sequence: CASSPWTPGDTQYF. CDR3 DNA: TGTGCCAGCTCACCATGGACCCCCGGGGATACGCAGTATTTT.

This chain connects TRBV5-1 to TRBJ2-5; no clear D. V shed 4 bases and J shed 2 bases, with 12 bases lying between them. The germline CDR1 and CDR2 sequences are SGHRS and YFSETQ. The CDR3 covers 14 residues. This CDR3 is CASSPEQRQETQYF. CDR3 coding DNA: TGCGCCAGCAGCCCGGAACAGAGACAAGAGACCCAGTACTTC.

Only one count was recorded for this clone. CDR3 region: CASSLANTHNEQFF. CDR3 bases: TGCGCCAGCAGCTTGGCCAACACCCACAATGAGCAGTTCTTC. This chain uses TRBV5-1 with TRBJ2-1; no definite D call. CDR3 size: 14 residues. CDR1 and CDR2 (germline): SGHRS, YFSETQ. V lost 0 bases and J lost 5, with 9 bases in between.

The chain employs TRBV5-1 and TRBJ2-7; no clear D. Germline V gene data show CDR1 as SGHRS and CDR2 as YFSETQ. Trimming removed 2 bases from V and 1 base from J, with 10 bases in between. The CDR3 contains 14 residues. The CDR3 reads CASSFSQKSYEQYF. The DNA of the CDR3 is TGCGCCAGCAGCTTTAGTCAAAAGTCCTACGAGCAGTACTTC. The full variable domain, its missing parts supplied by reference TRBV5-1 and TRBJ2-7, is KAGVTQTPRYLIKTRGQQVTLSCSPISGHRSVSWYQQTPGQGLQFLFEYFSETQRNKGNFPGRFSGRQFSNSRSEMNVSTLELGDSALYLCASSFSQKSYEQYFGPGTRLTVT.

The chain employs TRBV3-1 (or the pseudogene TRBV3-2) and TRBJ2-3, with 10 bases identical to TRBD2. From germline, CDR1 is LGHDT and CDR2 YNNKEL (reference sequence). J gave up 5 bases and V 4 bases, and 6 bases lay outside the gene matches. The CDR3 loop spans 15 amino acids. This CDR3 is CASSPAGGPVDTQYF. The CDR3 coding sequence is TGTGCCAGCAGCCCAGCGGGAGGGCCAGTAGATACGCAGTATTTT.

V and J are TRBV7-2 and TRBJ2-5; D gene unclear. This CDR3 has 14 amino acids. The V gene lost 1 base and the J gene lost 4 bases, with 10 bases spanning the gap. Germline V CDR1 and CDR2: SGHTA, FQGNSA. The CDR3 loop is CASSLDQRVETQYF. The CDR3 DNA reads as TGTGCCAGCAGCTTAGATCAGCGTGTAGAGACCCAGTACTTC.

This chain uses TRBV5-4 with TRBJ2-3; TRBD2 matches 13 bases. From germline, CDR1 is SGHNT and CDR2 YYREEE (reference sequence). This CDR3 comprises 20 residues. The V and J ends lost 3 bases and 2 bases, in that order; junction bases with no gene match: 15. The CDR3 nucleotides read TGTGCCAGCAGCTCCTTACCGGGACTAGCGGGGATACCCTCCACAGATACGCAGTATTTT. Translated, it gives CASSSLPGLAGIPSTDTQYF. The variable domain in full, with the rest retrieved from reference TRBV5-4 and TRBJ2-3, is ETGVTQSPTHLIKTRGQQVTLRCSSQSGHNTVSWYQQALGQGPQFIFQYYREEENGRGNFPPRFSGLQFPNYSSELNVNALELDDSALYLCASSSLPGLAGIPSTDTQYFGPGTRLTVL.

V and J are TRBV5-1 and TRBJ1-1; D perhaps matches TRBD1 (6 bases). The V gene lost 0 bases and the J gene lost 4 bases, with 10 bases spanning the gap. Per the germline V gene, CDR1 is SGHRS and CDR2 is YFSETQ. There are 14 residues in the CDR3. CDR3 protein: CASSLVQGGTEAFF. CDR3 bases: TGCGCCAGCAGCTTGGTACAGGGAGGCACTGAAGCTTTCTTT.

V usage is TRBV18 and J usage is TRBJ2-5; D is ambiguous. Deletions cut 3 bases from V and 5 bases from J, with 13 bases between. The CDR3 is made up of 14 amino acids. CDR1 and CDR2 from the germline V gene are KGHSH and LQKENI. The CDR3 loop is CASSPGLAVETQYF. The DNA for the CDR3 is TGTGCCAGCTCACCGGGTCTTGCGGTGGAGACCCAGTACTTC.

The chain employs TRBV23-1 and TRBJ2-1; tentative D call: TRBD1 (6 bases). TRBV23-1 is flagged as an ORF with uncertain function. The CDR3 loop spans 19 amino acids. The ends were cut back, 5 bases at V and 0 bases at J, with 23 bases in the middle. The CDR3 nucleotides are TGCGCCAGCAGTGGGGGCGCCAACCAGGGAAGGGACTCCTACAATGAGCAGTTCTTC. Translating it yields CASSGGANQGRDSYNEQFF.

The CDR3 loop reads CAWSQGLAGGTDTQYF. Here the CDR3 DNA reads TGTGCCTGGAGTCAAGGACTAGCGGGGGGCACAGATACGCAGTATTTT. The chain carries TRBV30 and TRBJ2-3; 13 bases agree with TRBD2. CDR3 length: 16 residues. Germline assignment: CDR1 GTSNPN and CDR2 SVGIG (reference sequence). After removal of 2 bases from V and 1 base from J, the junction contained 3 bases not matched to a gene.

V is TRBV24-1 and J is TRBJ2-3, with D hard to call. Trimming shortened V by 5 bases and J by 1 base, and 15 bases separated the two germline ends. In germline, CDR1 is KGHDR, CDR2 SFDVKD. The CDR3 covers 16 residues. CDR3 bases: TGTGCCACCAGTGGGGCAGATTCCCCGGGCACAGATACGCAGTATTTT. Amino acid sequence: CATSGADSPGTDTQYF.

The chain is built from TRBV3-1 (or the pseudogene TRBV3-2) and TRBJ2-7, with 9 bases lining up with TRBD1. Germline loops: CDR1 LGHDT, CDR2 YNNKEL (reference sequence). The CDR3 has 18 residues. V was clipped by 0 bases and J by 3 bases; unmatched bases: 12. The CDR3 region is CASSQEDSNWDRDYEQYF. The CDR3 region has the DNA TGTGCCAGCAGCCAAGAAGACTCGAACTGGGACAGGGACTACGAGCAGTACTTC.

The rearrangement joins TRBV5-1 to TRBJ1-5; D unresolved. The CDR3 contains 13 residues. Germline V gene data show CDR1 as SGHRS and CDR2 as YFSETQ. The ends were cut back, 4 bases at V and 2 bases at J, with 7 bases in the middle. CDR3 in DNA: TGCGCCAGCAGCCGGACGGGCAATCAGCCCCAGCATTTT. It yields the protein CASSRTGNQPQHF.

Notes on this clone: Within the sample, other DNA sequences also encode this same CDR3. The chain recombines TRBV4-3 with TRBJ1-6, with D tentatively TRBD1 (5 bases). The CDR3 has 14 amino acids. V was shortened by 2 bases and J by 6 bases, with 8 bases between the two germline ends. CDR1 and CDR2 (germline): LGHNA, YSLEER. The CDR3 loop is CASSQQGGNSPLHF. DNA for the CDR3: TGCGCCAGCAGCCAACAGGGCGGTAATTCACCCCTCCACTTT.

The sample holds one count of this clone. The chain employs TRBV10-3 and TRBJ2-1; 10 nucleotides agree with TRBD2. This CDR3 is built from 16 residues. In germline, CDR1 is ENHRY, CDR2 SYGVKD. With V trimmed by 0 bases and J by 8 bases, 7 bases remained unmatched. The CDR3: CAISESRLAGVYEQFF. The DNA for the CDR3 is TGTGCCATCAGTGAGTCGAGGCTAGCGGGGGTTTATGAGCAGTTCTTC.

This chain's CDR3 is CSVAAVDGDTQYF. The CDR3 bases are TGCAGCGTTGCAGCGGTTGATGGAGATACGCAGTATTTT. This chain connects TRBV29-1 to TRBJ2-3; perhaps TRBD2 as D (5 bases). V dropped 4 bases and J dropped 5 bases, with 13 bases sitting between them. Germline V gives CDR1 SQVTM, CDR2 ANQGSEA. There are 13 residues in the CDR3.

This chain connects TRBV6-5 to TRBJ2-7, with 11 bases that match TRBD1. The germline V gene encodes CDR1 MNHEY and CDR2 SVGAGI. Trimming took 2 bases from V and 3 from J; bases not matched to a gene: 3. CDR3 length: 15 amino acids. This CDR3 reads CASSYQGTGGYEQYF. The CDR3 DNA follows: TGTGCCAGCAGTTACCAAGGGACAGGGGGCTACGAGCAGTACTTC.

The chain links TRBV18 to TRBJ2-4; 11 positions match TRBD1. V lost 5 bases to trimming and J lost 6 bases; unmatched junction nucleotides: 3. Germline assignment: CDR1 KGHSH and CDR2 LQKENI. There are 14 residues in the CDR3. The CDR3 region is CASSTGTGGNIQYF. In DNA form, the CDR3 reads TGTGCCAGCTCAACCGGGACAGGGGGAAACATTCAGTACTTC.

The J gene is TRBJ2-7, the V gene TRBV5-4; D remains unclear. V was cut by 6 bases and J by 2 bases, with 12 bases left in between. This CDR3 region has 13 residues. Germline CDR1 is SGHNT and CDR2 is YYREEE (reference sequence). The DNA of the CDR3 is TGTGCCAGCAACTGGGCAGGAACCTACGAGCAGTACTTC. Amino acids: CASNWAGTYEQYF.

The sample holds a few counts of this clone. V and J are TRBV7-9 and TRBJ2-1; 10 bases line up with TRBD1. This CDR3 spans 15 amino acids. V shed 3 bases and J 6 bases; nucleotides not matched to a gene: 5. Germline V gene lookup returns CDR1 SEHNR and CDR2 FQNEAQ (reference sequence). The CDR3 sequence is CASSLGTGEVNEQFF. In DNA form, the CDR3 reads TGTGCCAGCAGCTTGGGGACAGGGGAAGTCAATGAGCAGTTCTTC. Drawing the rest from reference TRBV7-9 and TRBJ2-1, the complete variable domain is DTGVSQNPRHKITKRGQNVTFRCDPISEHNRLYWYRQTLGQGPEFLTYFQNEAQLEKSRLLSDRFSAERPKGSFSTLEIQRTEQGDSAMYLCASSLGTGEVNEQFFGPGTRLTVL.

In DNA, the CDR3 is TGCGCCAGCAGCTCACAGGGGGTAGGCGAGCAGTACTTC. Translating it yields CASSSQGVGEQYF. The V call is TRBV5-1, the J call TRBJ2-7, with 8 bases aligning to TRBD1. CDR3 length equals 13 residues. The J segment lost 6 bases and the V segment lost 3 bases, leaving 5 bases of the junction unmatched. Germline V gives CDR1 SGHRS, CDR2 YFSETQ.

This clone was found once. The CDR3 spells CASSHTLGSSTDTQYF. In DNA, the CDR3 is TGTGCCAGCAGCCATACGTTGGGCTCTAGCACAGATACGCAGTATTTT. This sequence joins TRBV13 and TRBJ2-3; D not resolved. The CDR3 covers 16 residues. V was shortened by 5 bases and J by 0 bases, with 15 bases between the two germline ends. Germline V gives CDR1 PRHDT, CDR2 FYEKMQ (reference sequence).